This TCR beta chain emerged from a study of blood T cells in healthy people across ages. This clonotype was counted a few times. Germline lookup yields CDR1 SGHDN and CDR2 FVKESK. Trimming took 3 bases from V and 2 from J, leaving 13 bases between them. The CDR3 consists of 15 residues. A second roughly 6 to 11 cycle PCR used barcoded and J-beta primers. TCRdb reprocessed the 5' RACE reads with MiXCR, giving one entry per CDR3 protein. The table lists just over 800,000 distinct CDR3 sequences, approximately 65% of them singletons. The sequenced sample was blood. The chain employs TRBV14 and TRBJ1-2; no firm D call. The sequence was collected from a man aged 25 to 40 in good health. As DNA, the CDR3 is TGTGCCAGCAGCCAGATTCAGCTGGTCAACTATGGCTACACCTTC. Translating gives CASSQIQLVNYGYTF.